This TCR beta chain appears in the sequencing data of a study of response to subunit inactivated influenza vaccine. A note on this clonotype: No antigen is known for it.

TCRdb re-derived calls from the RT-PCR reads in MiXCR, one entry per CDR3 protein. The repertoire holds roughly 780,000 distinct CDR3 sequences, with 15% to 20% as singletons. V lost 8 bases, J lost 5 bases, and 7 bases stayed unmatched. This CDR3 is built from 13 residues. Germline V CDR1 and CDR2: MDHEN, SYDVKM. Study-wide findings and caveats: Only a handful of new T cells, the authors suggested, are recruited with each seasonal influenza vaccination.

The rearrangement links TRBV28 to TRBJ2-7; TRBD1 aligns across 9 bases. The sample in question was PBMCs from blood, obtained more than 4 days after vaccination. This clonotype originated in a man aged 50 to 60 who received an inactivated influenza vaccine. DNA for the CDR3: TGTGCCAGCTCCGGGACAGGGTTGAACGAGCAGTACTTC. The encoded protein is CASSGTGLNEQYF.